This T cell receptor (beta chain) was found in a study of shared clonotypes between healthy human individuals (dated by TCRdb to the early 2020s). Study-wide context: A couple of women and a few men aged 18 to 49 years were included in the cohort. To estimate repertoire size and how much clonotype sharing occurs between individuals, the study deeply sequenced the blood TCR repertoires of five healthy adults. For each donor, three plates each were used for CD4 naive and CD4 memory, two plates were used for CD8 naive, and one plate was used for CD8 memory. Between about 0.8 and 8.9 billion PBMCs per donor were obtained by leukapheresis. To increase sequencing depth and limit assay-specific biases, TCR repertoire library preparation and sequencing were carried out by different laboratories using diverse techniques.

The investigation overall reported the following: Sharing across several donors was observed for around 4.8% of naive CD4, 3.5% of naive CD8, about 2.3% of memory CD4, and less than 0.45% of memory CD8 clonotypes. Even with the large sequencing depth, rarefaction of the sorted-subset datasets indicated that sequencing was incomplete. Naive subsets generally had larger estimated clonotype richness than memory subsets did. Sampling was limited to blood, and TCR repertoires in tissue likely differ from TCR repertoires in blood. Compared with non-shared clonotypes, clonotypes shared by all four sorted-subset donors had higher generation probabilities. Because the study included only a small number of donors, the genetic and exposure-history diversity represented was limited. Pairwise subsampling led to the expectation that sequencing depth would affect the degree of clonotype sharing among donors.

The donors were healthy, HIV-negative adults who had no recently reported acute infections or vaccinations. All donors were Caucasian adults living in Nashville, Tennessee, USA. Magnetic negative selection was used to enrich CD4+ T cells, after which naive cells were positively selected on CD45RA and the negative fraction became the memory subset. Blood was obtained by leukapheresis, after which PBMCs were separated by Ficoll-Histopaque density gradient centrifugation and cryopreserved in liquid nitrogen vapor phase. Analytical flow cytometry was used to check the purity and quantity of every magnetically sorted T cell population. Each sorted fraction had its genomic DNA isolated and then quantified by UV absorbance on a Nanodrop 2000c. Concerning this clone: The clone's antigen remains unknown. Qualities for individual bases were not recorded, and no much larger clone is one base off. Other DNA sequences of this sample code for an identical CDR3.

The germline V and J ends show losses of 1 base and 3 bases respectively, and no gene match explains 2 bases of the junction. The CDR3 runs 14 amino acids, cysteine and phenylalanine included. CDR3 DNA only is kept here, 42 bases in frame from base 1. CDR1 and CDR2, looked up from the germline V gene, are MDHEN and SYDVKM. Using the deep immunoSEQ assay, multiplex PCR amplified TCR CDR3 regions from genomic DNA. For each cell subset, the extracted genomic DNA was distributed evenly across all wells of several immunoSEQ 96-well plates, and each plate served as one replicate. For sorted subsets, each replicate PCR was loaded with around 220 ng genomic DNA, equivalent to approximately 33,000 T cell genomes. Purified libraries were quantified with a Qubit 3.0 fluorometer, sized on a Bioanalyzer 2100, and re-quantified with the KAPA Library Quantification kit. Each immunoSEQ 96-well plate was sequenced on its own single-read 150-cycle Illumina NextSeq 550 flow cell. Per the source publication's procedure: Because only junctional sequences without quality scores were contained in the immunoSEQ output, filtering matching that applied to full-length reads could not be performed. Sequences were annotated with PyIR, a Python wrapper for IgBLAST v1.9, using IMGT germline references to assign V/J genes and CDR3. Any read was removed if the V/J assignment was weak (E-value above 1e-6), the CDR3 was missing, or the read contained stop codons, out-of-frame junctions, or ambiguous translated residues. V3J clonotypes were defined by identical inferred V gene, J gene, and CDR3 amino acid sequence. Percentage overlap between repertoires was calculated by dividing the number of shared unique clonotypes by the size of the smaller repertoire. Richness of each repertoire was evaluated using RTK rarefaction, the Chao1 estimator, and Recon v2.1 estimates of unobserved clonotypes. Generation probabilities for all TCRbeta clonotypes obtained by the gDNA method from a few donors were computed using OLGA. The source is immuneACCESS, and TCRdb retained only in-frame sequences with V and J called. Part of the clones is not carried over; for the studies checked, unresolved V genes explain less than half of this, and the remainder is unexplained. Clone size and the V and J calls come from that table; the DNA yielded D and trimming. The sample table holds 2 million to 2.5 million clones, of which 80% to 95% were seen once. The ten largest clonotypes hold 0.39% of the sample.

The V gene is TRBV28 and the J gene is TRBJ1-2; a stretch of 7 junction bases matches TRBD1. The material sequenced was naive CD4+ T cells from PBMCs. The sample's cell subset or site label, decoded: CD45RA+ positively selected. This clonotype originated in a man between 18 and 29 years old in good health. Some clones in this sample may be carry-over from other donors' samples. The nucleotides are TGTGCCAGCAGTTTATTTGACAGGGACTATGGCTACACCTTC. Its protein reads: CASSLFDRDYGYTF.